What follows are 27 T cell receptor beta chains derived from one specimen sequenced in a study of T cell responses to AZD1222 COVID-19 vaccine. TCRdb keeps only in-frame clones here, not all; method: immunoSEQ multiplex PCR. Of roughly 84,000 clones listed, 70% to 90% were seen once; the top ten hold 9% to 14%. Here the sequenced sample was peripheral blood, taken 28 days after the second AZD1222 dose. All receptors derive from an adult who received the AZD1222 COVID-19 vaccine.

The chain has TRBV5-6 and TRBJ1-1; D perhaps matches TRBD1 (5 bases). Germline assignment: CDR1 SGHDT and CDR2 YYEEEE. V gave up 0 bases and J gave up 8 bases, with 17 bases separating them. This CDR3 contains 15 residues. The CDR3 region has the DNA TGTGCCAGCAGCTTGGTCTCGGGACGAGGGGCCGAAGCTTTCTTT. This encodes CASSLVSGRGAEAFF.

DNA for the CDR3: TGTGCCAGCAGTGAAGCTTTTTACCGAACAGATACGCAGTATTTT. Its protein product is CASSEAFYRTDTQYF. This rearrangement joins TRBV2 to TRBJ2-3; no reliable D call. V lost 0 bases to trimming and J lost 3 bases, with 10 bases between them. Per the germline V gene, CDR1 is SNHLY and CDR2 is FYNNEI. The CDR3 loop spans 15 amino acids.

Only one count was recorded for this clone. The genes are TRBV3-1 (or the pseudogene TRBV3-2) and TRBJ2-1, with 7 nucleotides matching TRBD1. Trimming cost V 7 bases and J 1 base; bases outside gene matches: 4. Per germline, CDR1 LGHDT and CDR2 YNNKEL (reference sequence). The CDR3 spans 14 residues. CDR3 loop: CASKTGPSYNEQFF. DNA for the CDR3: TGTGCCAGCAAGACAGGGCCTTCCTACAATGAGCAGTTCTTC.

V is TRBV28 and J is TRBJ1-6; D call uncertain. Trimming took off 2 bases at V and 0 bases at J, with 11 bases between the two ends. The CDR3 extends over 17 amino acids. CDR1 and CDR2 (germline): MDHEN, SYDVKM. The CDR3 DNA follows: TGTGCCAGCAGTTTACCCGGTGCGAGCTCCTATAATTCACCCCTCCACTTT. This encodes CASSLPGASSYNSPLHF.

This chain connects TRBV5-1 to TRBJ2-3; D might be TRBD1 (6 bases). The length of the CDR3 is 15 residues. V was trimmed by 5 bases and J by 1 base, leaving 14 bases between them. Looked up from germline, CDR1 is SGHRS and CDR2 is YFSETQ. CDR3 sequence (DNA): TGCGCCAGCAGATCAGGGGCGCGGGGCACAGATACGCAGTATTTT. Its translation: CASRSGARGTDTQYF.

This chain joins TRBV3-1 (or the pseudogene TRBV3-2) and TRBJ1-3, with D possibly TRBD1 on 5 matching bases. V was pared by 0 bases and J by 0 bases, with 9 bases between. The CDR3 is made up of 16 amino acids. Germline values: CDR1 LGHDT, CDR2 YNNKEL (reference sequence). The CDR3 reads CASSQERQRSGNTIYF. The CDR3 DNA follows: TGTGCCAGCAGCCAAGAGAGACAGCGCTCTGGAAACACCATATATTTT.

The CDR3 coding sequence is TGTGCCAGTAGTACCCAGTCGGTCTCTGGAAACACCATATATTTT. Protein product: CASSTQSVSGNTIYF. V gene TRBV19 combines with J gene TRBJ1-3; D unclear. The CDR3 runs to 15 residues. V dropped 4 bases and J dropped 0 bases, with 10 bases sitting between them. Looked up from germline, CDR1 is LNHDA and CDR2 is SQIVND (reference sequence).

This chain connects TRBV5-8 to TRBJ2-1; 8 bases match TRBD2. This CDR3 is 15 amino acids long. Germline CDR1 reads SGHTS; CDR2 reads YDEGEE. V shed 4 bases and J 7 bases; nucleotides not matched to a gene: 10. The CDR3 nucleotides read TGTGCCAGCAGCCCCCTAAGCGGGAGAAATAATGAGCAGTTCTTC. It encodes CASSPLSGRNNEQFF.

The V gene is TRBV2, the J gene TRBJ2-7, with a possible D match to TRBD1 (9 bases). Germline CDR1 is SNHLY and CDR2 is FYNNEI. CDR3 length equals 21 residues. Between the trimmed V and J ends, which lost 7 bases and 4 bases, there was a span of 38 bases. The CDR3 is CASTYQTKTGGRSGRGYEQYF. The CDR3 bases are TGTGCCAGCACCTACCAAACAAAGACAGGGGGAAGAAGCGGGAGAGGGTACGAGCAGTACTTC.

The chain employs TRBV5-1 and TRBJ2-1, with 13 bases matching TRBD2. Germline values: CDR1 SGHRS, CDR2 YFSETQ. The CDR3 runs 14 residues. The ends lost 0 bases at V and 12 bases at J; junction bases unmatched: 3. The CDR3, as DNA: TGCGCCAGCAGCTTGGAGAGGACTAGCGGGAGGCAGTTCTTC. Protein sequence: CASSLERTSGRQFF.

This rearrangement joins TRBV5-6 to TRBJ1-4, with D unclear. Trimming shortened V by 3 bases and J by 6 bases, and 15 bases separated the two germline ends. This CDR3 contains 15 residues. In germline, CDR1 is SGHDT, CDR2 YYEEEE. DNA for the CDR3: TGTGCCAGCAGCTCAACCGCGCAGCGGGATGAAAAACTGTTTTTT. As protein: CASSSTAQRDEKLFF.

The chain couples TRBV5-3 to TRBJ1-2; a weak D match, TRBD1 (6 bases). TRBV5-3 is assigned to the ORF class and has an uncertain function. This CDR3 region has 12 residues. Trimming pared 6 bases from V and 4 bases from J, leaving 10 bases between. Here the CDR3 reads CARNSGVYGYTF. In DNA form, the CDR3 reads TGTGCCAGAAACTCAGGGGTCTATGGCTACACCTTC.

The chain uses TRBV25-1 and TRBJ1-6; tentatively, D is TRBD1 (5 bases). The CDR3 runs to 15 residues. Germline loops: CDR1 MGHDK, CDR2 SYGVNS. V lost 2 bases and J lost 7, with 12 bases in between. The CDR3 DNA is TGTGCCAGCAGTGAAGTCGGCAGGGACAATTCACCCCTCCACTTT. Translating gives CASSEVGRDNSPLHF.

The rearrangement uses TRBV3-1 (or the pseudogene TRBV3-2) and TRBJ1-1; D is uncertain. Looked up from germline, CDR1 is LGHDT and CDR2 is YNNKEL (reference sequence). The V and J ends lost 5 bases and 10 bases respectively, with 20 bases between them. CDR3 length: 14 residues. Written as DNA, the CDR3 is TGTGCCAGCAGCGCATCGGGGAATCGGTCTGGAGCTTTCTTT. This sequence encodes CASSASGNRSGAFF.

In nucleotides, the CDR3 is TGTGCCAGTAGTCTCGAGCGGGGTCAGCCCCAGCATTTT. Translating gives CASSLERGQPQHF. The rearrangement links TRBV19 to TRBJ1-5, with no clear D. The V gene lost 5 bases and the J gene lost 6 bases, with 11 bases spanning the gap. This CDR3 has 13 residues. Germline CDR1 reads LNHDA; CDR2 reads SQIVND (reference sequence).

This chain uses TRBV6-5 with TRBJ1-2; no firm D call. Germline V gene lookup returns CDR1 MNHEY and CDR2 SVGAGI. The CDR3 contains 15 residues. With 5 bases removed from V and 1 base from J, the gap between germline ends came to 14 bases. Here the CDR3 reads CASSIPEDGNYGYTF. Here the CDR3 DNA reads TGTGCCAGCAGTATACCGGAAGACGGTAACTATGGCTACACCTTC.

The CDR3 DNA reads TGTGCCAGCAGCGTATGGACAGGGAACACCGGGGAGCTGTTTTTT. This sequence encodes CASSVWTGNTGELFF. The chain combines TRBV14 with TRBJ2-2; TRBD1 matches at 7 bases. Germline CDR1 and CDR2: SGHDN and FVKESK. The J segment lost 1 base and the V segment lost 5 bases, leaving 4 bases of the junction unmatched. The CDR3 has 15 residues.

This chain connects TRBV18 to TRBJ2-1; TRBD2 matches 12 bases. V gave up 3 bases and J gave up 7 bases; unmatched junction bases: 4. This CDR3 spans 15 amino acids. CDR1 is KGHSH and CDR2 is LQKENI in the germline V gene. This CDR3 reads CASSPTSGSENEQFF. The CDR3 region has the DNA TGTGCCAGCTCACCGACTAGCGGGAGTGAGAATGAGCAGTTCTTC.

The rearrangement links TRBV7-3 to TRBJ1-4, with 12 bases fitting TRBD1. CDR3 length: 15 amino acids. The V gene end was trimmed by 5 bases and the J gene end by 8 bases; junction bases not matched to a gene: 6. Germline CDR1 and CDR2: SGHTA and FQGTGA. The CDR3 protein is CASSVTGTGGEKLFF. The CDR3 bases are TGTGCCAGCAGCGTGACCGGGACAGGGGGCGAAAAACTGTTTTTT.

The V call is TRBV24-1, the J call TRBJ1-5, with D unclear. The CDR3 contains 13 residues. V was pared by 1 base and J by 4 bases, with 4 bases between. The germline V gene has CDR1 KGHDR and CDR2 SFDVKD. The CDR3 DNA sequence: TGTGCCACCAGTGATTTAGGGAATCAGCCCCAGCATTTT. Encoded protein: CATSDLGNQPQHF.

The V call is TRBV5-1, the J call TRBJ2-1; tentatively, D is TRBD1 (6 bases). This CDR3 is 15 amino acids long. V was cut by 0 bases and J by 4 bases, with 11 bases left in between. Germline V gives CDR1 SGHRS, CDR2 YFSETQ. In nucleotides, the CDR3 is TGCGCCAGCAGCTTGGGTCAGGGGAAATACAATGAGCAGTTCTTC. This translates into CASSLGQGKYNEQFF.

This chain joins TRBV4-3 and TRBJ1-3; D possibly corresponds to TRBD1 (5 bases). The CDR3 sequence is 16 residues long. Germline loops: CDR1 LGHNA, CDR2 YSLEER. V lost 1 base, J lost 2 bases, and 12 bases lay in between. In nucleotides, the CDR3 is TGCGCCAGCAGCCAAGGACGGGGGAGGGCTGGAAACACCATATATTTT. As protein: CASSQGRGRAGNTIYF.

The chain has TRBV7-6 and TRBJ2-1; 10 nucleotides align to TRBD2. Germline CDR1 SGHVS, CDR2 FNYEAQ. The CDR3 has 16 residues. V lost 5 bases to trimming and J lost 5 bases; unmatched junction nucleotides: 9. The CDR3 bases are TGTGCCAGCAGCCCTCGGGCTAGCGGGAGCAACAATGAGCAGTTCTTC. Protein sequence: CASSPRASGSNNEQFF.

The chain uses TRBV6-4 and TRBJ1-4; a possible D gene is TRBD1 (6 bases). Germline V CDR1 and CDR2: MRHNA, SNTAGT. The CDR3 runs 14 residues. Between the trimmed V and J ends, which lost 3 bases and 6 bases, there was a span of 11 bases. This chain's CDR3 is CASSDHRVDEKLFF. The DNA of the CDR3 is TGTGCCAGCAGTGATCACAGGGTAGATGAAAAACTGTTTTTT.

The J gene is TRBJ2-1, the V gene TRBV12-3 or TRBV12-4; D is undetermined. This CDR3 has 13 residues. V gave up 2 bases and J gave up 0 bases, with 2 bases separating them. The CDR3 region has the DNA TGTGCCAGCAGTTTAACCTCCTACAATGAGCAGTTCTTC. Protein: CASSLTSYNEQFF.

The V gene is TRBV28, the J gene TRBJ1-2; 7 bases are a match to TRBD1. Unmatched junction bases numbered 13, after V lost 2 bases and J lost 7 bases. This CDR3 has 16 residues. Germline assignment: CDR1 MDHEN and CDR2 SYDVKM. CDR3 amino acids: CASSLRGQVDRSGYTF. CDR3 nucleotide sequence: TGTGCCAGCAGTTTAAGAGGACAGGTCGATAGGAGTGGCTACACCTTC.

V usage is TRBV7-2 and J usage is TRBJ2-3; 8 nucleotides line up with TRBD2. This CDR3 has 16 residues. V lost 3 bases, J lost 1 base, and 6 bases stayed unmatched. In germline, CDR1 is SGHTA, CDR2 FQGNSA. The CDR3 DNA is TGTGCCAGCAGCTTTTTGAGCGGGGGTCGCACAGATACGCAGTATTTT. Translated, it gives CASSFLSGGRTDTQYF.